The present T cell receptor beta chain was sequenced within a study of T cells after yellow fever vaccination. Notes on the study in general: Clones from primary vaccination mostly reappeared after the booster (around 96% CD4, less than 90% CD8). A limited proportion of clonotypes was detected within both the CD4 and CD8 compartments.

This clonotype was recorded at least ten times. Its antigen is as yet unknown. A 5'RACE template-switching step, the method used to make TCR cDNA, added a universal primer site and UMIs. From the 5' RACE reads, TCRdb called clonotypes with MiXCR, one entry per CDR3 protein. The sample consists of 200,000 to 300,000 distinct CDR3 sequences, over 3% of them appearing once. Germline CDR1 is MGHDK and CDR2 is SYGVNS. There are 14 residues in the CDR3. The V gene end was trimmed by 7 bases and the J gene end by 6 bases; junction bases not matched to a gene: 8. This chain links TRBV25-1 with TRBJ2-3, with 9 bases that match TRBD2. Sequencing was performed on PBMCs, taken 15 days after the yellow fever booster vaccination. The clonotype was recovered from a young man who received the YFV17D yellow fever vaccine. CDR3 sequence reads: CASTPSGAKDTQYF. In nucleotides, the CDR3 is TGTGCCAGCACCCCTAGCGGGGCGAAGGATACGCAGTATTTT.